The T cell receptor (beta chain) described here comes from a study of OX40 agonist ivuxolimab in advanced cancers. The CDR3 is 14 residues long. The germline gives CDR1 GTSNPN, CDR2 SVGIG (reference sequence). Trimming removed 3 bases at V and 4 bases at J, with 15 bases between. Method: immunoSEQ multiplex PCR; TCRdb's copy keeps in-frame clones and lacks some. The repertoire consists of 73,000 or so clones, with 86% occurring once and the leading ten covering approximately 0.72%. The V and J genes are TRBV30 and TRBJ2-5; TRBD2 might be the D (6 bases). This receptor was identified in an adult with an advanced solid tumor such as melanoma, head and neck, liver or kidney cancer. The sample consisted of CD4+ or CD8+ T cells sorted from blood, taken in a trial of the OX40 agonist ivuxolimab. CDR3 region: CAWSGTQRRETQYF. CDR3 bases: TGTGCCTGGAGCGGGACTCAGAGGAGAGAGACCCAGTACTTC.